One and the same sample provided the 9 T cell receptor beta chains below, sequenced in a study of Graves' ophthalmopathy and Graves' hyperthyroidism. Investigators amplified TCR beta CDR3 regions from RNA transcripts. RT-PCR was first run with HTBI primers, then multiplex PCR in a second round. TCRdb analysed the multiplex PCR reads with MiXCR anew, one entry per CDR3 protein. The sample includes just over 600,000 distinct CDR3 sequences, around a fifth of them seen just once. The specimen was peripheral blood. These receptors were obtained from a woman aged 18 to 35 with stable Graves' hyperthyroidism. Some clones in this sample may be carry-over from other donors' samples.

This clonotype was seen many times. This rearrangement joins TRBV20-1 to TRBJ1-2, with D maybe TRBD1 (5 bases). Trimming cost V 5 bases and J 0 bases, with 7 bases left between them. Germline V gene sequence: CDR1 DFQATT, CDR2 SNEGSKA (reference sequence). The CDR3 has 12 amino acids. The CDR3 DNA reads TGCAGTGCTCCGACAGCTAACTATGGCTACACCTTC. Protein sequence: CSAPTANYGYTF.

In this sample, this clonotype turned up many times. The chain carries TRBV9 and TRBJ1-2; a possible D gene is TRBD1 (6 bases). V was clipped by 2 bases and J by 5 bases, with 16 bases between them. The CDR3 contains 15 residues. Germline V gene data show CDR1 as SGDLS and CDR2 as YYNGEE. The DNA for the CDR3 is TGTGCCAGCAGCGTCATCGACAGGACAGATTATGGCTACACCTTC. Translation: CASSVIDRTDYGYTF. Supplemented by reference TRBV9 and TRBJ1-2, the full variable domain reads DSGVTQTPKHLITATGQRVTLRCSPRSGDLSVYWYQQSLDQGLQFLIQYYNGEERAKGNILERFSAQQFPDLHSELNLSSLELGDSALYFCASSVIDRTDYGYTFGSGTRLTVV.

This clonotype was observed a handful of times. A single base separates this from a much larger clone, so it may be a read error. V is TRBV7-8 and J is TRBJ2-7; 13 bases fit TRBD2. J was trimmed by 8 bases and V by 4 bases; bases with no gene match: 11. Germline V gene data show CDR1 as SGHVS and CDR2 as FQNEAQ. This CDR3 comprises 16 residues. CDR3 loop: CASSSRGGLAGVKQYF. Here the CDR3 DNA reads TGTGCCAGCAGCTCACGGGGCGGACTAGCGGGAGTCAAGCAGTACTTC.

This chain uses TRBV27 with TRBJ1-5, with TRBD1 as a possible D gene (5 bases). The V end was cut by 1 base, the J end by 0 bases, with 19 bases between. The CDR3 sequence is 19 residues long. CDR1 and CDR2 (germline): MNHEY, SMNVEV (reference sequence). CDR3 region: CASSLLGRFGQGSNQPQHF. The CDR3 DNA reads as TGTGCCAGCAGTTTATTGGGGCGGTTTGGGCAGGGTAGCAATCAGCCCCAGCATTTT.

This clonotype was counted many times. This chain connects TRBV10-3 to TRBJ1-1, with 8 bases lining up with TRBD1. The trim removed 9 bases at V and 0 bases at J, leaving 9 bases unmatched. Per germline, CDR1 ENHRY and CDR2 SYGVKD. The CDR3 spans 15 residues. The DNA for the CDR3 is TGTGCCATTAAGGACAGGGAGGACATGAACACTGAAGCTTTCTTT. This translates into CAIKDREDMNTEAFF.

This sequence joins TRBV18 and TRBJ1-2; D not certain. This CDR3 is 16 amino acids long. Trimming took off 3 bases at V and 0 bases at J, with 14 bases between the two ends. Germline values: CDR1 KGHSH, CDR2 LQKENI. The CDR3: CASSPTVRSANYGYTF. CDR3 DNA: TGTGCCAGCTCACCGACGGTGCGGTCAGCTAACTATGGCTACACCTTC.

The chain employs TRBV30 and TRBJ1-2; 7 positions match TRBD1. Germline V gene lookup returns CDR1 GTSNPN and CDR2 SVGIG (reference sequence). V lost 4 bases, J lost 6 bases, and 11 bases stayed unmatched. CDR3 length equals 14 residues. DNA for the CDR3: TGTGCCTGGAAAAGGGCCCAGGGGGGGCATGGCTACACCTTC. As protein: CAWKRAQGGHGYTF.

The J gene is TRBJ2-7, the V gene TRBV18, with TRBD2 matching 9 bases. The germline V gene has CDR1 KGHSH and CDR2 LQKENI. V was clipped by 6 bases and J by 3 bases; unmatched bases: 9. The CDR3 extends over 15 amino acids. The CDR3 coding sequence is TGTGCCAGCTCCCCAGCGGGGGGCTCTCACTACGAGCAGTACTTC. The encoded protein is CASSPAGGSHYEQYF.

This clonotype was detected ten times or more. This chain links TRBV10-3 with TRBJ2-7; 11 nucleotides align to TRBD1. Germline V gives CDR1 ENHRY, CDR2 SYGVKD. This CDR3 region has 14 residues. V dropped 5 bases and J dropped 7; count of bases not matched to a gene: 7. The CDR3 nucleotides read TGTGCCATCAGTTCGGACAGGGGGCCGGGGGAGCAGTACTTC. Translated, it gives CAISSDRGPGEQYF.